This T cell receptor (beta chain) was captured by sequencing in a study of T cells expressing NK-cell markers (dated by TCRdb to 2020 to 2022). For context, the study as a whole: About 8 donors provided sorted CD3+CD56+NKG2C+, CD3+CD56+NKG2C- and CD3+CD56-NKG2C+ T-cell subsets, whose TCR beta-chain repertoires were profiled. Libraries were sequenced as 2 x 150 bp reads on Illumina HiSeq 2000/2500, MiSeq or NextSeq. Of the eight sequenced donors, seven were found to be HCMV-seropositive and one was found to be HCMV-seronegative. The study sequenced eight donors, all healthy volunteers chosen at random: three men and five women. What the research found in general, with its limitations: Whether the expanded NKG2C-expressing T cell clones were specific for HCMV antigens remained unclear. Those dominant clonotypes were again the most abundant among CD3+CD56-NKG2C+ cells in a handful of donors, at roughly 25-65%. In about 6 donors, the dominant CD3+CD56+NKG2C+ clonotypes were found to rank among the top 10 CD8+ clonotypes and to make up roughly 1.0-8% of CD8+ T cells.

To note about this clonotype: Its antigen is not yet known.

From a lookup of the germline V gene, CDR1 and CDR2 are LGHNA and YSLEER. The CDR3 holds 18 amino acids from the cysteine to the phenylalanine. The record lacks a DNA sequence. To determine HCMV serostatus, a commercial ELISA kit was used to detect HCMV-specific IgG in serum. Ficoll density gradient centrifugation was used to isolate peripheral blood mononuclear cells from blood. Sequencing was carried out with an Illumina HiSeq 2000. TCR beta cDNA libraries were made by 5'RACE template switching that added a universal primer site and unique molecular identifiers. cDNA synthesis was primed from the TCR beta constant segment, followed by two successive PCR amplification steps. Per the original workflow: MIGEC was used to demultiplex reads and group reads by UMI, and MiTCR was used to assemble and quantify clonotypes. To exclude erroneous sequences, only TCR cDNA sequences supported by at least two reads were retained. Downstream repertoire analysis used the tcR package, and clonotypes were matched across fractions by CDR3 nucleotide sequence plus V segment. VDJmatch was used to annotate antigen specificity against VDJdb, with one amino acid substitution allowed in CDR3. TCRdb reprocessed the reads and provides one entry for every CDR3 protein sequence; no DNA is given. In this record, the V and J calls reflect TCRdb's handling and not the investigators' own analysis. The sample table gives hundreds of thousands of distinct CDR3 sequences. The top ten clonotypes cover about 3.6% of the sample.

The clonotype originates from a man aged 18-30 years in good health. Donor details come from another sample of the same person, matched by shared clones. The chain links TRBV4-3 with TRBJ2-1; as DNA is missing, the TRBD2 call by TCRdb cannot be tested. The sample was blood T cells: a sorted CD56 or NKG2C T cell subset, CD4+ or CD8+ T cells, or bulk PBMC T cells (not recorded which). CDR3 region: CASSQEGLAGGHYNEQFF.